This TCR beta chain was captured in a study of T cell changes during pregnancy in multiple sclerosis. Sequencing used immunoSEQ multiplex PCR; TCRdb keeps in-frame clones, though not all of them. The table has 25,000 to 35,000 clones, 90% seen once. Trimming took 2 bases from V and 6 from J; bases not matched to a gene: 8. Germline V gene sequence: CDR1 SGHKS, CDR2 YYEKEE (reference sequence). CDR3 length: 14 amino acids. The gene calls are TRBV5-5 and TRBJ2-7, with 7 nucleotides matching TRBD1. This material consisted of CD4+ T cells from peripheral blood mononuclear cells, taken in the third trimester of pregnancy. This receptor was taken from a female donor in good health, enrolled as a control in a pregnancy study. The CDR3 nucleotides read TGTGCCAGCAGCTTCACAGGGGCAGGACTCGAGCAGTACTTC. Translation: CASSFTGAGLEQYF.